This entry lists 25 T cell receptor beta chains sequenced from one sample in a study of blood T cells in healthy people across ages. For the second PCR, which ran for 7 to 11 cycles, a sample-barcoded 5' primer and a J-beta primer mix were used. One entry per CDR3 protein results from TCRdb running MiXCR on the 5' RACE reads. The top ten hold over 7% of the sample, which has 1.5 million to 2 million distinct CDR3 sequences, over 25% seen once. Sequencing was carried out using blood. The receptor set was obtained from a woman younger than 45 in good health.

This chain uses TRBV6-1 with TRBJ1-2; a possible D gene is TRBD1 (5 bases). This CDR3 spans 15 amino acids. V was pared by 0 bases and J by 4 bases, with 12 bases between. Germline loops: CDR1 MNHNS, CDR2 SASEGT. CDR3 DNA: TGTGCCAGCAGTGAAGCGTCGGGGCGAAGCTATGGCTACACCTTC. It specifies CASSEASGRSYGYTF.

This clonotype was recorded many times. The junction differs from germline at one of its ends, possibly a read error. This chain links TRBV5-1 with TRBJ1-2; no definite D call. The CDR3 loop spans 13 amino acids. From germline, CDR1 is SGHRS and CDR2 YFSETQ. The chain's CDR3 is CASSSGRLYGYTF. CDR3 DNA sequence: TGTGCCAGCAGCTCAGGACGGTTGTATGGCTACACCTTC.

This clonotype occurred many times. This chain connects TRBV6-5 to TRBJ1-6, with D possibly being TRBD1 (5 bases). Trimming pared 6 bases from V and 7 bases from J, leaving 13 bases between. CDR3 length: 14 residues. CDR1 and CDR2 (germline): MNHEY, SVGAGI. The CDR3 loop is CASSYGTGNSPLHF. CDR3 sequence (DNA): TGTGCCAGCAGCTACGGGACGGGGAATTCACCCCTCCACTTT.

At least ten counts were recorded for this clonotype. In nucleotides, the CDR3 is TGCAGTGCAACCCAGCAAGGGGGAGGCAACAATGAGCAGTTCTTC. This translates into CSATQQGGGNNEQFF. This chain connects TRBV20-1 to TRBJ2-1; D possibly matches TRBD1 or TRBD2 (6 bases each). The ends were cut back, 6 bases at V and 5 bases at J, with 20 bases in the middle. Germline CDR1 is DFQATT and CDR2 is SNEGSKA (reference sequence). The CDR3 runs 15 residues.

This clonotype was seen a handful of times. The chain employs TRBV4-1 and TRBJ2-5, with D possibly called TRBD1 or TRBD2 (5 bases each). Trimming cost V 3 bases and J 4 bases, with 18 bases left between them. This CDR3 contains 16 residues. Germline V CDR1 and CDR2: MGHRA, YSYEKL. The CDR3 region has the DNA TGCGCCAGCAGCCACTCCCGGGACCTAAGCCCAGAGACCCAGTACTTC. Its protein is CASSHSRDLSPETQYF.

This clonotype was recorded a few times. The gene calls are TRBV2 and TRBJ2-3, with D hard to call. Looked up from germline, CDR1 is SNHLY and CDR2 is FYNNEI. The CDR3 is 14 residues long. V lost 0 bases, J lost 6 bases, and 10 bases lay in between. CDR3 in DNA: TGTGCCAGCAGTGAAGCGGGAAGTCGTGATACGCAGTATTTT. It is translated as CASSEAGSRDTQYF.

This clonotype has a count of ten or more. The chain carries TRBV20-1 and TRBJ2-5; the match to TRBD1 covers 7 bases. Germline V CDR1 and CDR2: DFQATT, SNEGSKA (reference sequence). The CDR3 extends over 11 amino acids. CDR3 coding DNA: TGCCAACCCTGCAGGGGGGAGACCCAGTACTTC. Translating it yields CQPCRGETQYF.

This clonotype has just a few counts. V and J are TRBV7-6 and TRBJ1-1, with D possibly being TRBD1 (5 bases). The germline CDR1 and CDR2 sequences are SGHVS and FNYEAQ. V was shortened by 5 bases and J by 1 base, with 8 bases between the two germline ends. The CDR3 has 13 amino acids. In nucleotides, the CDR3 is TGTGCCAGCAGCCGGGGGTCGAACACTGAAGCTTTCTTT. It is translated as CASSRGSNTEAFF. Drawing the rest from reference TRBV7-6 and TRBJ1-1, the complete variable domain is GAGVSQSPRYKVTKRGQDVALRCDPISGHVSLYWYRQALGQGPEFLTYFNYEAQQDKSGLPNDRFSAERPEGSISTLTIQRTEQRDSAMYRCASSRGSNTEAFFGQGTRLTVV.

This clonotype came up many times. The chain links TRBV5-1 to TRBJ2-1, with 12 bases aligning to TRBD2. The germline gives CDR1 SGHRS, CDR2 YFSETQ. The CDR3 has 16 residues. J was trimmed by 5 bases and V by 2 bases; bases with no gene match: 5. The CDR3 is CASSFLAGGPNNEQFF. In DNA form, the CDR3 reads TGCGCCAGCAGCTTTCTAGCGGGGGGGCCTAACAATGAGCAGTTCTTC. Based on the CDR3 plus reference TRBV5-1 and TRBJ2-1, the full variable domain is KAGVTQTPRYLIKTRGQQVTLSCSPISGHRSVSWYQQTPGQGLQFLFEYFSETQRNKGNFPGRFSGRQFSNSRSEMNVSTLELGDSALYLCASSFLAGGPNNEQFFGPGTRLTVL.

This clonotype has just a few counts. V gene TRBV6-5 combines with J gene TRBJ1-4; D is uncertain. V lost 5 bases and J 3 bases, leaving 4 bases between the germline ends. Germline CDR1 MNHEY, CDR2 SVGAGI. CDR3 length: 12 residues. This CDR3 is CASSRANEKLFF. In DNA, the CDR3 is TGTGCCAGCAGTCGGGCTAATGAAAAACTGTTTTTT.

The CDR3 region is CASSLGEDRGRLHF. The CDR3 DNA reads TGTGCCAGCAGCTTAGGGGAGGACAGGGGAAGACTCCACTTT. The genes are TRBV7-6 and TRBJ1-6; 9 nucleotides agree with TRBD1. V lost 1 base and J lost 16; bases outside the gene matches: 8. CDR1 and CDR2 (germline): SGHVS, FNYEAQ. This CDR3 has 14 residues.

This clonotype was recorded a few times. The chain has TRBV5-4 and TRBJ2-1; D perhaps matches TRBD1 (6 bases). V was cut by 6 bases and J by 9 bases, with 25 bases left in between. Germline values: CDR1 SGHNT, CDR2 YYREEE (reference sequence). The CDR3 is made up of 16 amino acids. CDR3 loop: CASTTRQDPLSGEQFF. Written as DNA, the CDR3 is TGTGCCAGCACCACCCGACAGGACCCTCTGTCTGGTGAGCAGTTCTTC.

Turning to this clonotype: A much larger clone is a single base away; this may be a read error. The gene calls are TRBV14 and TRBJ2-5; 7 positions agree with TRBD1. Germline CDR1 and CDR2: SGHDN and FVKESK. The CDR3 is made up of 15 amino acids. The V segment lost 0 bases and the J segment 5 bases; nucleotides outside the gene matches: 6. This chain's CDR3 is CASSQDRGSTETQYF. The CDR3 region has the DNA TGTGCCAGCAGCCAAGACAGGGGGAGTACGGAGACCCAGTACTTC.

V and J are TRBV12-5 and TRBJ2-5; D not resolved. V was clipped by 7 bases and J by 1 base, with 7 bases between them. CDR3 length: 12 residues. The germline V gene encodes CDR1 LGHNT and CDR2 FRNRAP. The chain's CDR3 is CASAALQETQYF. CDR3 nucleotide sequence: TGTGCTAGTGCAGCGCTCCAAGAGACCCAGTACTTC.

This clonotype was found a few times. V gene TRBV27 combines with J gene TRBJ2-7; D possibly corresponds to TRBD1 (6 bases). Trimming cost V 4 bases and J 2 bases, with 15 bases left between them. Germline V CDR1 and CDR2: MNHEY, SMNVEV (reference sequence). The CDR3 is 15 amino acids. CDR3 nucleotides: TGTGCCAGCAGTTCCGCCGACCAGGGGACCTACGAGCAGTACTTC. This codes for CASSSADQGTYEQYF.

The table lists this clonotype with a few counts. V gene TRBV18 combines with J gene TRBJ2-5; perhaps TRBD2 as D (6 bases). V was trimmed by 2 bases and J by 2 bases, leaving 18 bases between them. The CDR3 extends over 17 amino acids. The V gene's germline CDR1 is KGHSH and CDR2 LQKENI. The CDR3 is CASSPIPRTNLQETQYF. DNA of the CDR3: TGTGCCAGCTCACCAATCCCAAGGACTAACTTACAAGAGACCCAGTACTTC.

This clonotype was observed a few times. The V and J genes are TRBV6-5 and TRBJ2-7; D is tentatively TRBD1 or TRBD2 (5 bases each). V was trimmed by 10 bases and J by 0 bases, leaving 10 bases between them. Per the germline V gene, CDR1 is MNHEY and CDR2 is SVGAGI. This CDR3 has 12 residues. The CDR3, as DNA: TGTGCCACAACGGGACCCTCCTACGAGCAGTACTTC. This encodes CATTGPSYEQYF.

The chain combines TRBV2 with TRBJ2-2; D not resolved. The V end lost 2 bases, the J end lost 3 bases, and 7 bases lay between the germline ends. This CDR3 is 14 amino acids long. CDR1 is SNHLY, CDR2 FYNNEI, per germline. The CDR3 loop is CASSELMDTGELFF. The CDR3 nucleotides read TGTGCCAGCAGTGAATTGATGGACACCGGGGAGCTGTTTTTT.

This clonotype was detected a few times. The rearrangement uses TRBV5-1 and TRBJ1-2; tentatively, D is TRBD1 (6 bases). The CDR3 is 16 residues long. In germline, CDR1 is SGHRS, CDR2 YFSETQ. Between the trimmed V and J ends, which lost 0 bases and 4 bases, there was a span of 16 bases. The CDR3: CASSLALGGLFYGYTF. The CDR3 nucleotides are TGCGCCAGCAGCTTGGCCCTAGGGGGGCTCTTCTATGGCTACACCTTC.

The CDR3 region is CSGWASGYEQYF. In nucleotides, the CDR3 is TGCAGTGGGTGGGCCTCCGGCTACGAGCAGTACTTC. V usage is TRBV20-1 and J usage is TRBJ2-4; the D is unclear. With the DNA end fitting TRBJ2-7 better, the J assignment may be wrong. CDR1 is DFQATT, CDR2 SNEGSKA, per germline (reference sequence). The CDR3 has 12 residues.

This clonotype was detected only a few times. The chain has TRBV5-1 and TRBJ2-5; TRBD2 aligns across 7 bases. Germline assignment: CDR1 SGHRS and CDR2 YFSETQ. The CDR3 length is 16 residues. Losses at the gene ends were 1 base for V and 2 bases for J; bases not matched to a gene: 8. The CDR3 nucleotides read TGCGCCAGCAGCTTGCCCCTTCTAGCGGAGCAAGAGACCCAGTACTTC. As protein: CASSLPLLAEQETQYF.

This rearrangement joins TRBV20-1 to TRBJ2-3; 10 bases agree with TRBD2. After removal of 2 bases from V and 6 bases from J, the junction contained 11 bases not matched to a gene. CDR3 length: 16 amino acids. Germline CDR1 is DFQATT and CDR2 is SNEGSKA (reference sequence). The CDR3 loop is CSARPMGLALRDTQYF. The CDR3 DNA reads TGCAGTGCTAGACCCATGGGACTAGCGCTACGGGATACGCAGTATTTT.

The rearrangement joins TRBV5-4 to TRBJ2-1; TRBD2 matches at 7 bases. The CDR3 loop spans 15 amino acids. V gave up 2 bases and J gave up 4 bases; unmatched junction bases: 6. CDR1 SGHNT and CDR2 YYREEE come from the germline V gene (reference sequence). This CDR3 reads CASSFVAGDYNEQFF. DNA of the CDR3: TGTGCCAGCAGCTTTGTCGCGGGAGATTACAATGAGCAGTTCTTC.

The chain is built from TRBV5-1 and TRBJ1-5; D not certain. The V end was cut by 0 bases, the J end by 3 bases, with 10 bases between. This CDR3 has 15 amino acids. CDR1 is SGHRS, CDR2 YFSETQ, per germline. The DNA of the CDR3 is TGCGCCAGCAGCTTGGGCAGCACGGCCAATCAGCCCCAGCATTTT. It encodes CASSLGSTANQPQHF. Drawing the rest from reference TRBV5-1 and TRBJ1-5, the complete variable domain is KAGVTQTPRYLIKTRGQQVTLSCSPISGHRSVSWYQQTPGQGLQFLFEYFSETQRNKGNFPGRFSGRQFSNSRSEMNVSTLELGDSALYLCASSLGSTANQPQHFGDGTRLSIL.

The J gene is TRBJ1-1, the V gene TRBV12-3 or TRBV12-4, with TRBD1 as a possible D gene (6 bases). Trimming removed 6 bases at V and 7 bases at J, with 21 bases between. The CDR3 extends over 15 amino acids. This CDR3 reads CASSPRGGSYNEAFF. CDR3 sequence (DNA): TGTGCCAGCAGCCCTAGGGGGGGGTCCTACAATGAAGCTTTCTTT.